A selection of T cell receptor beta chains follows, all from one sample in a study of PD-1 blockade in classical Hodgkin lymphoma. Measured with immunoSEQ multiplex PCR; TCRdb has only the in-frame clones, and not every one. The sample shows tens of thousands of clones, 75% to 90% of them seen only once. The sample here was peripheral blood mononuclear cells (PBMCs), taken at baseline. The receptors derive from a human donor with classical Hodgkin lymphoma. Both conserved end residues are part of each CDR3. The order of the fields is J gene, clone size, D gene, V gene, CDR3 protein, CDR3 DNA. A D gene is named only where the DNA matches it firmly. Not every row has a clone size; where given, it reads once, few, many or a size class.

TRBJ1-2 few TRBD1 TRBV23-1 CASSQRIQGHGYTF TGCGCCAGCAGTCAGCGAATACAGGGGCATGGCTACACCTTC
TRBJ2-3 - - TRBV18 CASSPPLDTVLAYTDTQYF TGTGCCAGCTCACCACCGTTGGACACCGTCTTGGCCTACACAGATACGCAGTATTTT
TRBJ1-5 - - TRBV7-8 CASSLRGLGNQPQHF TGTGCCAGCAGCTTGAGGGGATTGGGCAATCAGCCCCAGCATTTT
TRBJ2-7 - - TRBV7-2 CASSLVSSEQYF TGTGCCAGCAGCTTAGTCAGCAGCGAGCAGTACTTC
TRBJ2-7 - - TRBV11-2 CASSLERTYEQYF TGTGCCAGCAGCTTAGAGAGAACCTACGAGCAGTACTTC
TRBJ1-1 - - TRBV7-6 CASSLDENTEAFF TGTGCCAGCAGCCTCGACGAGAACACTGAAGCTTTCTTT
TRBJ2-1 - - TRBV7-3 CASSLGEGHYEQFF TGTGCCAGCAGCTTAGGGGAAGGGCATTATGAGCAGTTCTTC
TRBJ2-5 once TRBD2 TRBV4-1 CASSQYGGALETQYF TGCGCCAGCAGCCAGTACGGGGGGGCTTTGGAGACCCAGTACTTC
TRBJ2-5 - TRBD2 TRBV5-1 CASSLVVTGGEETQYF TGCGCCAGCAGCTTGGTGGTTACGGGGGGTGAGGAGACCCAGTACTTC
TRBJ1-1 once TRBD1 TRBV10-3 CATFDRERTEAFF TGTGCCACCTTCGACAGGGAGAGGACTGAAGCTTTCTTT
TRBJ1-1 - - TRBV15 CATSRDLGRSEAFF TGTGCCACCAGCAGAGATCTAGGGAGATCTGAAGCTTTCTTT
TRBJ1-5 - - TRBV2 CASQRYPNQPQHF TGTGCCAGCCAGAGATATCCCAATCAGCCCCAGCATTTT
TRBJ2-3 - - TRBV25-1 CAAQGQSTDTQYF TGTGCCGCACAAGGACAGAGCACAGATACGCAGTATTTT
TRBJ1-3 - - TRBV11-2 CASSFQGSPNTIYF TGTGCCAGCAGCTTCCAAGGTTCGCCCAACACCATATATTTT
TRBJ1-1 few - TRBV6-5 CASSPGPAGATEAFF TGTGCCAGCAGTCCGGGGCCTGCAGGGGCCACTGAAGCTTTCTTT
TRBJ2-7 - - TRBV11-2 CASSPGLDTYEQYF TGTGCCAGCAGCCCAGGCCTCGACACCTACGAGCAGTACTTC
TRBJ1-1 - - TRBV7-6 CASSLEINTEAFF TGTGCCAGCAGCTTAGAAATAAACACTGAAGCTTTCTTT
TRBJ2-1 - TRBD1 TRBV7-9 CASRVDRDEQFF TGTGCCAGCAGGGTCGACAGGGACGAGCAGTTCTTC
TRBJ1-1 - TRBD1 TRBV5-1 CASSSPRGREVDTEAFF TGCGCCAGCAGCTCACCCAGGGGGCGAGAAGTAGACACTGAAGCTTTCTTT
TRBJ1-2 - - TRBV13 CASSLGSPGDGYTF TGTGCCAGCAGCTTAGGTTCGCCGGGGGATGGCTACACCTTC
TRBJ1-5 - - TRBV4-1 CASSQEWRGYQPQHF TGCGCCAGCAGCCAAGAGTGGAGGGGCTATCAGCCCCAGCATTTT
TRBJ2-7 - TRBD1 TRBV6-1 CASSGRQGQDWAYEQYF TGTGCCAGCAGTGGCCGACAGGGTCAAGATTGGGCCTACGAGCAGTACTTC
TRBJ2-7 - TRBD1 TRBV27 CASSFSRTGPEQYF TGTGCCAGCAGTTTCTCCCGGACAGGGCCCGAGCAGTACTTC
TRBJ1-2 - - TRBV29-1 CSVRDGDYGYTF TGCAGCGTTAGAGACGGCGACTATGGCTACACCTTC
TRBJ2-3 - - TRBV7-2 CASTGPSEVTQYF TGTGCCAGTACCGGACCCAGTGAGGTTACGCAGTATTTT
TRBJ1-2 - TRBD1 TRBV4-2 CASSGQGIYGYTF TGTGCCAGCAGCGGACAGGGAATATATGGCTACACCTTC
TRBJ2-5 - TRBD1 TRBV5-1 CASSPGQGGETQYF TGCGCCAGCAGCCCGGGACAGGGAGGCGAGACCCAGTACTTC
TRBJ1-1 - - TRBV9 CASSPQGDTEAFF TGTGCCAGCAGCCCCCAGGGAGACACTGAAGCTTTCTTT
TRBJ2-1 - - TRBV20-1 CSAMGNEQFF TGCAGTGCTATGGGCAATGAGCAGTTCTTC
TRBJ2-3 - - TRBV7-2 CASSLGGVGTDTQYF TGTGCCAGCAGCTTAGGCGGGGTGGGTACAGATACGCAGTATTTT
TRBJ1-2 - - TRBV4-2 CASSFPGSGDLAGYTF TGTGCCAGCAGCTTCCCCGGGTCAGGGGACTTGGCTGGCTACACCTTC
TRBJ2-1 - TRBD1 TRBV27 CASSPRTGVHEQFF TGTGCCAGCAGTCCTCGGACAGGGGTACATGAGCAGTTCTTC
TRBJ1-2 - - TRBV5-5 CASSLGGPWGYTF TGTGCCAGCAGCTTGGGAGGACCTTGGGGCTACACCTTC
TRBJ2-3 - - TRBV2 CASSVSVSGPRLNTQYF TGTGCCAGCAGTGTTTCGGTTTCGGGTCCAAGGTTGAATACGCAGTATTTT
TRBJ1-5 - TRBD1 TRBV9 CASSAGDSLSNQPQHF TGTGCCAGCAGCGCAGGGGACAGCCTAAGCAATCAGCCCCAGCATTTT
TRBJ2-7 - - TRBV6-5 CASSYQHGEQYF TGTGCCAGCAGTTACCAACACGGTGAGCAGTACTTC
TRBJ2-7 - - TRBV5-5 CASSFGTDKIFEQYF TGTGCCAGCAGCTTCGGGACGGATAAAATCTTCGAGCAGTACTTC
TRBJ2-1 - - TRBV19 CASSSWDSNEQFF TGTGCCAGTAGTTCCTGGGACTCCAATGAGCAGTTCTTC